This T cell receptor beta chain was identified in a study of T-cell reconstitution after alpha-beta-depleted transplantation in children. Molecular barcoding with unique molecular identifiers was used for the TCRbeta library. TCRdb re-derived calls from the PCR reads in MiXCR, one entry per CDR3 protein. The sample lists 500,000 to 750,000 distinct CDR3 sequences, roughly 27% occurring once. As for this clonotype: No antigen is known for it.

Broader study findings: T-cell counts and diversity at one year following transplant were attributed mainly to newly produced T cells. In some patients, recipient T cells and intrathymic progenitors surviving conditioning explained high day-60 diversity. About two months after transplant, alpha-beta T cells reportedly came from several hundred expanded graft clones.

J lost 0 bases, V lost 0 bases, and 6 bases had no gene match. This CDR3 is built from 18 residues. Germline loops: CDR1 DFQATT, CDR2 SNEGSKA (reference sequence). The specimen was PBMCs, collected before TCRalphabeta/CD19-depleted stem cell transplant. The V gene is TRBV20-1, the J gene TRBJ2-6, with 9 bases aligning to TRBD1. This sequence was found in a boy less than two years old with Wiskott-Aldrich syndrome, due to receive a stem cell transplant. DNA for the CDR3: TGCAGTGCTAGAGATCCGGGACAGGGCGGCTCTGGGGCCAACGTCCTGACTTTC. This codes for CSARDPGQGGSGANVLTF.